The clone carrying this T cell receptor beta chain came up a few times. The library tagged individual cDNA molecules with unique molecular identifiers. Authors' data handling: Between 23,224 and 690,600 TCRs appeared in each sample, and the median stood at around 92,000. TCRdb re-derived calls from the RACE reads in MiXCR, one entry per CDR3 protein. V and J calls and clone size were set by TCRdb, not the authors. The table lists under 200,000 distinct CDR3 sequences, more than 12% of them singletons. Trimming at V came to 6 bases and at J to 3 bases, leaving 8 bases not matched to a gene. The CDR3 is 15 residues long. The germline V gene has CDR1 SEHNR and CDR2 FQNEAQ (reference sequence). The time point is: patch test 1, 2 weeks after DPC sensitization. Treatment of the sample: therapeutic diphenylcyclopropenone sensitization with weekly scalp DPC. This record comes from a study of human T cells and chemical hapten exposure.

This sample comprised whole blood, obtained in connection with sensitization to the hapten diphenylcyclopropenone (DPC). This sequence joins TRBV7-9 and TRBJ1-1; 9 bases are a match to TRBD1. The receptor comes from a woman younger than 45 with alopecia areata. Some clones in this sample may be carry-over from other donors' samples. This CDR3 is CASSRTGTGHTEAFF. The DNA for the CDR3 is TGTGCCAGCAGTAGAACCGGGACAGGGCACACTGAAGCTTTCTTT.